The 23 T cell receptor beta chains below all came from one sample that was sequenced in a study of shared clonotypes between healthy human individuals (dated by TCRdb to about 2020). The receptor library was made with the immunoSEQ multiplex PCR assay. TCRdb's version of the immuneACCESS table is confined to in-frame rearrangements and falls short of the full clone set. An unresolved V gene accounts for under half of the shortfall where checked; the remainder is of unknown origin. This sample holds 110,000 or so clones; around 66% were observed only once. Of the sample, approximately 23% is held by the ten largest clones. Sequencing was performed on memory CD8+ T cells sorted from blood. The sample's cell subset or site label is to be understood as: CD45RO+ cells pooled with CCR7-negative TemRA cells. Receptors were obtained from a woman aged 25 to 39 in good health.

CDR3 in amino acids: CASSLFAVNYEQYF. DNA of the CDR3: TGTGCCAGCAGTTTATTCGCCGTAAACTACGAGCAGTACTTC. The chain employs TRBV28 and TRBJ2-7; D call uncertain. Germline V lookup: CDR1 MDHEN, CDR2 SYDVKM. The ends were cut back, 1 base at V and 3 bases at J, with 10 bases in the middle. This CDR3 contains 14 residues.

Remarks on this clone: The same CDR3 is also encoded by other DNA sequences in this sample. The chain joins TRBV29-1 to TRBJ2-7; TRBD1 matches at 9 bases. The germline V gene has CDR1 SQVTM and CDR2 ANQGSEA. J gave up 4 bases and V 4 bases, and 5 bases lay outside the gene matches. This CDR3 is 13 amino acids long. The CDR3 DNA reads as TGCAGCGTTGGGACAGGGGAAGGGTACGAGCAGTACTTC. Translation gives CSVGTGEGYEQYF.

The chain links TRBV6-4 to TRBJ2-5; D uncertain. CDR3 length: 11 amino acids. CDR1 is MRHNA, CDR2 SNTAGT, per germline. V lost 5 bases and J 4 bases, leaving 5 bases between the germline ends. The CDR3: CASSHGETQYF. CDR3 bases: TGTGCCAGCAGTCACGGAGAGACCCAGTACTTC.

This clone was counted between two and nine times. The chain recombines TRBV6-5 with TRBJ2-7; 11 bases match TRBD2. This CDR3 spans 14 amino acids. Trimming at V came to 4 bases and at J to 5 bases, leaving 4 bases not matched to a gene. From germline, CDR1 is MNHEY and CDR2 SVGAGI. In DNA form, the CDR3 reads TGTGCCAGCAGTTTTACTAGCGGGAGTAACGAGCAGTACTTC. It specifies CASSFTSGSNEQYF.

The chain combines TRBV29-1 with TRBJ2-7; 8 bases map to TRBD1. This CDR3 has 14 residues. With 4 bases clipped from V and 6 bases from J, the junction kept 11 bases outside the gene matches. In germline, CDR1 is SQVTM, CDR2 ANQGSEA. The DNA for the CDR3 is TGCAGCGTTGCCCAGGGGGCCTGGTTAGGCGAGCAGTACTTC. It translates to CSVAQGAWLGEQYF.

About this clone: The same CDR3 also results from other DNA sequences found in this sample. The chain couples TRBV5-4 to TRBJ2-7, with 7 bases lining up with TRBD1. Germline V gene sequence: CDR1 SGHNT, CDR2 YYREEE (reference sequence). The J segment lost 3 bases and the V segment lost 3 bases, leaving 0 bases of the junction unmatched. The CDR3 length is 12 residues. CDR3 residues: CASSWDSYEQYF. CDR3 nucleotide sequence: TGTGCCAGCAGCTGGGACAGCTACGAGCAGTACTTC.

This sequence joins TRBV9 and TRBJ2-3; 8 nucleotides line up with TRBD1. After removal of 4 bases from V and 1 base from J, the junction contained 5 bases not matched to a gene. The CDR3 has 15 amino acids. Germline V CDR1 and CDR2: SGDLS, YYNGEE. Here the CDR3 DNA reads TGTGCCAGCAGCCCACAGGGGGGAGGCACAGATACGCAGTATTTT. Translating gives CASSPQGGGTDTQYF.

This clone was counted only a few times. This chain joins TRBV10-3 and TRBJ2-5, with a possible D match to TRBD2 (5 bases). The J call may be faulty, since TRBJ2-7 better matches the DNA end. Germline V gene sequence: CDR1 ENHRY, CDR2 SYGVKD. This CDR3 is built from 13 residues. CDR3: CAIKAEGPYEQYF. As DNA, the CDR3 is TGTGCCATCAAAGCGGAAGGGCCCTACGAGCAGTACTTC.

This chain links TRBV7-9 with TRBJ1-4, with D perhaps TRBD1 (6 bases). The CDR3 runs 13 residues. Looked up from germline, CDR1 is SEHNR and CDR2 is FQNEAQ (reference sequence). Trimming removed 10 bases from V and 1 base from J, with 10 bases in between. The CDR3: CATETGTNEKLFF. The CDR3, as DNA: TGTGCCACCGAGACAGGAACTAATGAAAAACTGTTTTTT.

V usage is TRBV6-4 and J usage is TRBJ2-7; D may be TRBD2 (5 bases). CDR1 and CDR2 (germline): MRHNA, SNTAGT. This CDR3 contains 13 residues. The V gene lost 6 bases and the J gene lost 2 bases, with 11 bases spanning the gap. CDR3: CASSHGVAYEQYF. The CDR3 DNA follows: TGTGCCAGCAGCCACGGGGTAGCCTACGAGCAGTACTTC.

This clone was observed at least ten times. V is TRBV6-4 and J is TRBJ2-5; TRBD2 might be the D (6 bases). This CDR3 comprises 15 residues. CDR1 is MRHNA, CDR2 SNTAGT, per germline. Trimming left V 4 bases short and J 4 bases short, with 16 bases between. The CDR3 is CASSASPGEAETQYF. The CDR3 coding sequence is TGTGCCAGCAGTGCTTCCCCGGGGGAAGCAGAGACCCAGTACTTC.

V usage is TRBV6-6 and J usage is TRBJ1-1, with a possible D match to TRBD1 (6 bases). The CDR3 length is 15 residues. Trimming removed 3 bases from V and 5 bases from J, with 16 bases in between. Germline CDR1 MNHNY, CDR2 SVGAGI (reference sequence). The CDR3 DNA reads TGTGCCAGCAGTTATACTGCGGGGGGCCGGACTGAAGCTTTCTTT. This translates into CASSYTAGGRTEAFF.

The chain links TRBV10-3 to TRBJ2-7, with D unclear. Germline V gene lookup returns CDR1 ENHRY and CDR2 SYGVKD. This CDR3 region has 16 residues. V was shortened by 0 bases and J by 2 bases, with 14 bases between the two germline ends. The CDR3 coding sequence is TGTGCCATCAGTGAGTCGAGCTCTGGCAGACCCTACGAGCAGTACTTC. Translated: CAISESSSGRPYEQYF.

The chain has TRBV2 and TRBJ2-1; 9 positions agree with TRBD1. The V segment lost 7 bases and the J segment 4 bases; nucleotides outside the gene matches: 5. This CDR3 is built from 14 residues. The germline CDR1 and CDR2 sequences are SNHLY and FYNNEI. The CDR3 sequence is CASTRTGVYNEQFF. CDR3 DNA: TGTGCCAGCACTCGGACAGGGGTGTACAATGAGCAGTTCTTC.

On this clone: This specimen includes other DNA sequences encoding the same CDR3. This chain uses TRBV29-1 with TRBJ2-7; either TRBD1 or TRBD2 may fit D (5 bases each). The CDR3 consists of 14 residues. With 0 bases removed from V and 6 bases from J, the gap between germline ends came to 15 bases. Germline CDR1 reads SQVTM; CDR2 reads ANQGSEA. The CDR3 spells CSVEDRGLSPEQYF. In nucleotides, the CDR3 is TGCAGCGTTGAAGATCGGGGCTTGAGCCCCGAGCAGTACTTC.

J is TRBJ1-3 and V is TRBV18; no reliable D call. V lost 3 bases to trimming and J lost 3 bases, with 12 bases between them. Germline values: CDR1 KGHSH, CDR2 LQKENI. The CDR3 loop spans 15 amino acids. CDR3 nucleotide sequence: TGTGCCAGCTCACCCACACACTCGGGTGGAAACACCATATATTTT. Its translation is CASSPTHSGGNTIYF.

This chain uses TRBV7-7 with TRBJ2-7, with D tentatively TRBD1 (5 bases). V gave up 5 bases and J gave up 9 bases, with 20 bases separating them. This CDR3 is 14 amino acids long. From germline, CDR1 is SSHAT and CDR2 FNYEAQ (reference sequence). Here the CDR3 reads CASSQQNDQGMQYF. CDR3 coding DNA: TGTGCCAGCAGCCAACAAAACGATCAGGGAATGCAGTACTTC.

The rearrangement joins TRBV4-1 to TRBJ1-2, with D tentatively TRBD1 (6 bases). Trimming stripped 4 bases from V and 6 bases from J, with 12 bases between. In germline, CDR1 is MGHRA, CDR2 YSYEKL. There are 13 residues in the CDR3. CDR3 in DNA: TGCGCCAGCAGCCGCACGCCAGGGGATGGCTACACCTTC. Translating gives CASSRTPGDGYTF.

This sequence joins TRBV6-1 and TRBJ2-6, with 9 bases that match TRBD1. Germline V gene sequence: CDR1 MNHNS, CDR2 SASEGT. The V segment lost 6 bases and the J segment 2 bases; nucleotides outside the gene matches: 11. There are 18 residues in the CDR3. The CDR3 nucleotides are TGTGCCAGCAGCGAAACAGGGGGCTTATCGCCTGGGGCCAACGTCCTGACTTTC. Amino acid sequence: CASSETGGLSPGANVLTF.

This clone showed up just once. This may be a read error: a much more frequent sequence differs by one nucleotide. This chain connects TRBV7-8 to TRBJ2-7; TRBD2 aligns across 13 bases. This CDR3 spans 14 amino acids. Germline loops: CDR1 SGHVS, CDR2 FQNEAQ. With 5 bases clipped from V and 5 bases from J, the junction kept 3 bases outside the gene matches. The DNA of the CDR3 is TGTGCCAGCAGCCCCGGACTAGCGGGAGACGAGCAGTACTTC. Translated: CASSPGLAGDEQYF.

This clone has only one observation. The chain is built from TRBV7-2 and TRBJ2-7; no firm D call. This CDR3 comprises 14 residues. Looked up from germline, CDR1 is SGHTA and CDR2 is FQGNSA. The germline V and J ends were trimmed by 1 base and 2 bases, with 9 bases remaining between them. The CDR3 spells CASSLDLLPYEQYF. CDR3 nucleotides: TGTGCCAGCAGCTTAGACCTACTGCCCTACGAGCAGTACTTC.

This clone has only a few counts. The rearrangement joins TRBV4-2 to TRBJ1-5; D not certain. V was clipped by 4 bases and J by 2 bases, with 18 bases between them. Germline V gene sequence: CDR1 LGHNA, CDR2 YNFKEQ. CDR3 length equals 17 residues. The CDR3 sequence: CASSPDGVVSGNQPQHF. The CDR3 nucleotides are TGTGCCAGCAGCCCCGACGGGGTGGTGAGCGGCAATCAGCCCCAGCATTTT.

This chain joins TRBV6-6 and TRBJ1-2; D might be TRBD1 (5 bases). Trimming left V 6 bases short and J 6 bases short, with 17 bases between. This CDR3 has 14 residues. CDR1 is MNHNY and CDR2 is SVGAGI in the germline V gene (reference sequence). The CDR3 sequence is CASRNTGRVDGYTF. The CDR3 region has the DNA TGTGCCAGCAGGAACACAGGACGAGTAGATGGCTACACCTTC.